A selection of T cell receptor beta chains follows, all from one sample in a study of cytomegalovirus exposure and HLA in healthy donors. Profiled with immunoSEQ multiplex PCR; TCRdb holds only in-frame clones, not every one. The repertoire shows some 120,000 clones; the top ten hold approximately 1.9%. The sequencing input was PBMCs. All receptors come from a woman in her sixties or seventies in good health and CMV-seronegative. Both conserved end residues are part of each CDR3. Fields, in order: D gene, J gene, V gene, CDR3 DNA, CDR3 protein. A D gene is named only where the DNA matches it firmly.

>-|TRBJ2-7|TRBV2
TGTGCCAGCGCCGGATACTATCGGGGGGCTGGGCAGTACTTC
CASAGYYRGAGQYF
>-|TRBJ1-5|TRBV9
TGTGCCAGCAGCGTAGGGGGTATGGATGGAGGGGGCAATCAGCCCCAGCATTTT
CASSVGGMDGGGNQPQHF
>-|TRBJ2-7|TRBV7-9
TGTGCCAGCTTCGACCGGGAAGACGAGCAGTACTTC
CASFDREDEQYF
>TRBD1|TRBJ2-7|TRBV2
TGTGCCAGCTCTGGGACAGGGGCCCGGGGTGAGCAGTACTTC
CASSGTGARGEQYF
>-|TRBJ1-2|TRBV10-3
TGTGCCATCAGTGAGACAGGTCTTGGGTATGGCTACACCTTC
CAISETGLGYGYTF
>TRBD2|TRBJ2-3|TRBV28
TGTGCCAGCAGTTTAACTAGCGGGGATACGCAGTATTTT
CASSLTSGDTQYF
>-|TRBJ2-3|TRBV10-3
TGTGCCATCCGGGGTAGCGGACTGATATACACAGATACGCAGTATTTT
CAIRGSGLIYTDTQYF
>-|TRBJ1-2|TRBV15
TGTGCCACCAGCAGAGATTCCCAAAACTATGGCTACACCTTC
CATSRDSQNYGYTF
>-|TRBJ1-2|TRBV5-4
TGTGCCAGCAGCTTGGTAGCAGACTATGGCTACACCTTC
CASSLVADYGYTF
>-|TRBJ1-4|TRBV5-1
TGCGCCAGCAGCCCTCCGGGACCGGGAGTAGGTAATGAAAAACTGTTTTTT
CASSPPGPGVGNEKLFF
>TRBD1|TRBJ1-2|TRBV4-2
TGTGCCAGCAGCCAAGATCGACAGGGGGCGAGTGGCTACACCTTC
CASSQDRQGASGYTF
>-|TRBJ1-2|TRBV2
TGTGCCAGCAGTCCCCTACCTAGTCCGGGTGGCTACACCTTC
CASSPLPSPGGYTF
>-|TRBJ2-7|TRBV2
TGTGCCAGCAACCAGGGGTTGATGGGGGAGCAGTACTTC
CASNQGLMGEQYF
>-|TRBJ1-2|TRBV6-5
TGTGCCAGCAGTTACTCGAGTGCAGGCTATGGCTACACCTTC
CASSYSSAGYGYTF
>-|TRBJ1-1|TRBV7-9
TGTGCCAGCAGCTTAGGAGCGGAACAGGGAGAAGCTTTCTTT
CASSLGAEQGEAFF
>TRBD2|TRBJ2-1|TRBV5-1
TGCGCCAGCAGCCAGGGGACTAGCGGGGGGAACAATGAGCAGTTCTTC
CASSQGTSGGNNEQFF
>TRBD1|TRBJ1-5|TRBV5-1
TGCGCCAGCAGCAAAGGACAGGGGCTAGATCAGCCCCAGCATTTT
CASSKGQGLDQPQHF
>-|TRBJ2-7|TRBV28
TGTGCCAGCACGAGGGTGGGGGCGTCCTACGAGCAGTACTTC
CASTRVGASYEQYF
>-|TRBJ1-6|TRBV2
TGTGCCAGCAGCGAAGGACGGGTTATTTCACCCCTCCACTTT
CASSEGRVISPLHF
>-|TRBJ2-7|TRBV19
TGTGCCAGTAGTTTGACGGGGGAGGTTCGGAACGAGCAGTACTTC
CASSLTGEVRNEQYF
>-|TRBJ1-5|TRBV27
TGTGCCAGCAGTTTTACCTTCCGGGACACCAATCAGCCCCAGCATTTT
CASSFTFRDTNQPQHF
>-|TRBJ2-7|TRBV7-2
TGTGCCAGCAGCTCTCACCGGACTTCCTGGTCCTACGAGCAGTACTTC
CASSSHRTSWSYEQYF
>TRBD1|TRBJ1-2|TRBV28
TGTGCCAGCAGCTCCGGGACAGCAAACTATGGCTACACCTTC
CASSSGTANYGYTF
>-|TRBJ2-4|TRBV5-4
TGTGCCAGCAGCTCGGGGAGTAGGGTCCAAAACATTCAGTACTTC
CASSSGSRVQNIQYF
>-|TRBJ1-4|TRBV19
TGTGCCAGTGGTCCTCTTAGCCCTGCAACTAATGAAAAACTGTTTTTT
CASGPLSPATNEKLFF
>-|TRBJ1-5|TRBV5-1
TGCGCCAGCAGCTTGGCCGGAGGGGCCGGCAATCAGCCCCAGCATTTT
CASSLAGGAGNQPQHF
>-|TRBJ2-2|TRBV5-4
TGTGCCAGCAGCTCCTCGGCAGGGGTAATCACCGGGGAGCTGTTTTTT
CASSSSAGVITGELFF
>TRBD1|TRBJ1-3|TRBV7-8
TGTGCCAGCAGCCAGGACAGGGGAAACACCATATATTTT
CASSQDRGNTIYF
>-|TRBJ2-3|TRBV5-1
TGCGCCAGCAGCTGGGGAGCGGAACGCACAGATACGCAGTATTTT
CASSWGAERTDTQYF
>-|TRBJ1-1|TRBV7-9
TGTGCCAGCAGCTTGCGGGAGAGGTACGAAGCTTTCTTT
CASSLRERYEAFF
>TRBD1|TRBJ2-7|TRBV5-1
TGCACCAGCAGCTGGGGACAGGGGTACGAGCAGTACTTC
CTSSWGQGYEQYF
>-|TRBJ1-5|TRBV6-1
TGTGCCAGCAGTGAACAGGGTTCGTTCAATCAGCCCCAGCATTTT
CASSEQGSFNQPQHF
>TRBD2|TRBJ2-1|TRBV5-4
TGTGCCAGCAGCCTTAACGGGGGGGCACTCTACAATGAGCAGTTCTTC
CASSLNGGALYNEQFF
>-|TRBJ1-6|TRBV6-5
TGTGCCAGCAGTAGCCGGGACTTTCGTCCACCCCTCCACTTT
CASSSRDFRPPLHF
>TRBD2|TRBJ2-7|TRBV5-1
TGCGCCAGCAGCGGAGGGACTAGCGGATACCCCTACGAGCAGTACTTC
CASSGGTSGYPYEQYF
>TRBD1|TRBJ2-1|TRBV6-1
TGTGCCAGCAGTGAAACCGGGACAGAGTACAATGAGCAGTTCTTC
CASSETGTEYNEQFF
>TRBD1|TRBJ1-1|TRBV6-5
TGTGCCAGCAGAGCGGACAGGTATGGTAGAGCTTTCTTT
CASRADRYGRAFF
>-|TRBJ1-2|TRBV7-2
TGTGCCAGCAGCTTAAACAGCGGGCTGACGGGCTATGGCTACACCTTC
CASSLNSGLTGYGYTF
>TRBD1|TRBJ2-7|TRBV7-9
TGTGCCAGCAGCTCTCAATTTCGAGGACAGGGAAGGGGCGAGCAGTACTTC
CASSSQFRGQGRGEQYF
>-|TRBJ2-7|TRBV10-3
TGTGCCATCAGTGACCGACAGCCAGGCGAGCAGTACTTC
CAISDRQPGEQYF
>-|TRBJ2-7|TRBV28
TGTGCCAGCAGTTTGAGGGACGAGCAGTACTTC
CASSLRDEQYF
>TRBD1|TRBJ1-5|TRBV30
TGTGCCTGGAGTGCAGACAGGGCCCAGCCCCAGCATTTT
CAWSADRAQPQHF
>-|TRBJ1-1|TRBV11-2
TGTGCCAGCTCAGGTTCAGATAACACTGAAGCTTTCTTT
CASSGSDNTEAFF
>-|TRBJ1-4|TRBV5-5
TGTGCCAGCAGTTTCCCCGAGGGGCGCAGGGGTGAAAAACTGTTTTTT
CASSFPEGRRGEKLFF
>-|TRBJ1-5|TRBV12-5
TGTGCTAGTGGTTCCTGCGCAATCCGCGGACAGTATCCTACTACCTCTAGCAATCAGCCCCAGCATTTT
CASGSCAIRGQYPTTSSNQPQHF
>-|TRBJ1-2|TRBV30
TGTGCCTGGAGTGTACTGGTGGGCTACACCTTC
CAWSVLVGYTF
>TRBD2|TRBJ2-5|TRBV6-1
TGTGCCAGCAACCAGGGACTCGGGGGGGTTGAGACCCAGTACTTC
CASNQGLGGVETQYF
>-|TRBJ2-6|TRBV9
TGTGCCAGCAGCGTACAAGGGGCGGGGGCCAACGTCCTGACTTTC
CASSVQGAGANVLTF
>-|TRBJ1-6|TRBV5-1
TGCGCCAGCAGCCCCCAGGCCGGAAGGTATTCACCCCTCCACTTT
CASSPQAGRYSPLHF
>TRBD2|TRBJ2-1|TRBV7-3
TGTGCCAGCAGCCTTCGACCGACTAGCGGGGGCCTTAGACACTCCTACAATGAGCAGTTCTTC
CASSLRPTSGGLRHSYNEQFF
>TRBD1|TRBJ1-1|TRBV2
TGTGCCAGCAGCCTGGGACAGACGAACACTGAAGCTTTCTTT
CASSLGQTNTEAFF
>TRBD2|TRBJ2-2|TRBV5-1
TGCGCCAGCAGCTTGGGGACTAGCGGGGGGTACACCGGGGAGCTGTTTTTT
CASSLGTSGGYTGELFF